A single sample gave rise to the 8 T cell receptor beta chains below, sequenced in a study of blood T cell repertoires in COVID-19. The method was immunoSEQ multiplex PCR; TCRdb's version includes in-frame clones alone and lacks a portion of them. The repertoire includes under 250,000 clones, around 82% of them detected once, and about 13% sits in the top ten. The sequenced sample consisted of peripheral blood. The receptors here all came from a human donor in a cohort sampled during active COVID-19.

The chain has TRBV6-5 and TRBJ2-1; TRBD2 is a possible D gene (5 bases). CDR1 is MNHEY, CDR2 SVGAGI, per germline. The CDR3 length is 14 residues. V was cut by 7 bases and J by 8 bases, with 18 bases left in between. This CDR3 is CASTVERESHEQFF. CDR3 bases: TGTGCCAGCACTGTAGAGAGGGAGTCTCATGAGCAGTTCTTC.

This clone came up once. The CDR3 sequence is CASSSRDRDGYTF. The CDR3 DNA is TGTGCCAGCAGTTCCCGGGACAGGGATGGCTACACCTTC. The gene calls are TRBV27 and TRBJ1-2; 9 bases agree with TRBD1. Trimming cost V 4 bases and J 6 bases; bases outside gene matches: 3. The CDR3 has 13 amino acids. Germline-derived CDR1 and CDR2 are MNHEY and SMNVEV (reference sequence).

The chain carries TRBV3-1 (or the pseudogene TRBV3-2) and TRBJ1-2, with 7 positions matching TRBD1. There are 18 residues in the CDR3. CDR1 is LGHDT and CDR2 is YNNKEL in the germline V gene (reference sequence). The ends lost 2 bases at V and 7 bases at J; junction bases unmatched: 19. Here the CDR3 DNA reads TGTGCCAGCAGCCAAATCGGGACAGTTGGGCCCCTTAAGGGTGGCTACACCTTC. It encodes CASSQIGTVGPLKGGYTF.

This chain uses TRBV12-5 with TRBJ1-2; D unclear. The V gene's germline CDR1 is LGHNT and CDR2 FRNRAP. The CDR3 is 13 amino acids. V lost 0 bases, J lost 5 bases, and 7 bases lay in between. CDR3 in amino acids: CASGLVGGYGYTF. The CDR3 DNA follows: TGTGCTAGTGGTTTGGTAGGCGGATATGGCTACACCTTC.

This chain connects TRBV7-3 to TRBJ1-6, with D unclear. V lost 5 bases to trimming and J lost 9 bases, with 11 bases between them. Germline CDR1 and CDR2: SGHTA and FQGTGA. This CDR3 is built from 13 residues. CDR3 protein: CASSENRFSPLHF. CDR3 sequence (DNA): TGTGCCAGCAGCGAAAACAGATTTTCACCCCTCCACTTT.

This chain connects TRBV5-1 to TRBJ1-6, with TRBD1 matching 10 bases. Unmatched junction bases numbered 6, after V lost 3 bases and J lost 0 bases. Germline assignment: CDR1 SGHRS and CDR2 YFSETQ. The CDR3 is 18 amino acids. CDR3 protein: CASSSGQGMSSYNSPLHF. CDR3 nucleotide sequence: TGCGCCAGCAGCTCGGGACAGGGGATGAGCTCCTATAATTCACCCCTCCACTTT.

Remarks on this clone: One junction end disagrees with the germline gene, perhaps due to a read error. This chain connects TRBV19 to TRBJ1-1, with 8 bases lining up with TRBD1. CDR3 size: 16 residues. Germline CDR1 reads LNHDA; CDR2 reads SQIVND (reference sequence). The CDR3 nucleotides are TGTGCCAGCAGTATATTAGGTGGGACAGGTAACACTGAAGCTTTCTTT. Its translation: CASSILGGTGNTEAFF.

The rearrangement joins TRBV4-2 to TRBJ1-2; possible D gene TRBD1, 5 bases. Deletions cut 1 base from V and 4 bases from J, with 13 bases between. The germline V gene encodes CDR1 LGHNA and CDR2 YNFKEQ. The CDR3 is 15 amino acids. CDR3 in DNA: TGTGCCAGCAGCCAAGTCGAGCAGGGAGGCTATGGCTACACCTTC. This gives the protein CASSQVEQGGYGYTF.